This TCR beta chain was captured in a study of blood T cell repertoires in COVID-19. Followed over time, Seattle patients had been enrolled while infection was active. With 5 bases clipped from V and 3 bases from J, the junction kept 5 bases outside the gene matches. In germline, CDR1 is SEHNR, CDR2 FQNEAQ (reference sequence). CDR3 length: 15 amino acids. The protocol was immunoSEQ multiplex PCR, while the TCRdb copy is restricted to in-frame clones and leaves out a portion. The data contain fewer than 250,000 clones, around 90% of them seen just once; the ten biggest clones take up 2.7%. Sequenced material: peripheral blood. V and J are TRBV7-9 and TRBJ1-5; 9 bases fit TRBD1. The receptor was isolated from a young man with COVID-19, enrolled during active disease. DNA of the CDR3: TGTGCCAGCAGCACAGGGGGCGCGATCAATCAGCCCCAGCATTTT. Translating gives CASSTGGAINQPQHF.